This T cell receptor (beta chain) originates from a study of shared clonotypes between healthy human individuals. CDR1 is MNHEY and CDR2 is SVGAGI in the germline V gene. Trimming stripped 5 bases from V and 7 bases from J, with 9 bases between. CDR3 length equals 13 residues. Study-level results: Estimated richness was generally greater in naive than memory subsets. Naive CD4 clonotypes overlapped across a handful of donors at roughly 5.1%.

As to this clone: The antigen remains unidentified.

Genomic DNA belonging to each subset was distributed in equal measure over several immunoSEQ plates. Per the original data handling: Because ImmunoSEQ provided only junction sequences with no quality scores, the filtering differed. Libraries were prepared by immunoSEQ multiplex PCR; TCRdb keeps only in-frame clonotypes and omits some of them. That table furnishes V, J and clone size, whereas the DNA furnished D and trimming. The data show roughly 1.5 million clones, approximately 98% seen once. The receptor comes from a man aged 30-40 years in good health. The sequencing sample was made of naive CD4+ T cells sorted from blood. Subset noted: CD45RA+ positively selected. This chain links TRBV6-5 with TRBJ2-6, with D unclear. For the CDR3, the DNA is TGTGCCAGCAGTACTCTGGGCGCCAACGTCCTGACTTTC. This codes for CASSTLGANVLTF.